This T cell receptor beta chain was captured by sequencing in a study of blood T cell repertoires in COVID-19. On the study more broadly: Acute-phase and convalescent COVID-19 samples originated in the United States, Italy and Spain. Sources were T cells, B-cell-depleted T cells, or PBMCs; the material itself was cDNA or gDNA.

The germline V and J ends were trimmed by 0 bases and 7 bases, with 11 bases remaining between them. This CDR3 has 14 residues. Germline V gene data show CDR1 as SGHRS and CDR2 as YFSETQ. Source study methods: Nucleated cell number was recorded as an estimate derived from reference gene primer amplification. Method: immunoSEQ multiplex PCR; TCRdb's copy keeps in-frame clones and lacks some. V and J calls and clone size follow that table, whereas D and trimming were derived from the DNA. The table lists about 190,000 clones, approximately 84% of them singletons, with more than 4.5% in the top ten. The clonotype originates from a woman aged 65 to 85 with active or convalescent COVID-19. Sequences were obtained from peripheral blood. The chain employs TRBV5-1 and TRBJ2-1, with no clear D. The CDR3 DNA reads as TGCGCCAGCAGCTTGGGCCCCATTGAGAATGAGCAGTTCTTC. Its translation is CASSLGPIENEQFF.